A selection of T cell receptor beta chains follows, all from one sample in a study of cytomegalovirus exposure and HLA in healthy donors. Method: immunoSEQ multiplex PCR; TCRdb's copy keeps in-frame clones and lacks some. The sample totals tens of thousands of clones. Sequencing used PBMCs. The receptors originated from a male donor in good health and CMV-seronegative. Both conserved end residues are part of each CDR3. The order of the fields is D gene, V gene, J gene, clone size, CDR3 DNA, CDR3 protein. D genes are given only for firm matches. The listing skips clone size in some rows; elsewhere it reads once, few, many or a size class.

>-|TRBV25-1|TRBJ1-1|-
TGTGCCAGCAGTGAGTACCGGGACACTGAAGCTTTCTTT
CASSEYRDTEAFF
>TRBD2|TRBV9|TRBJ2-3|-
TGTGCCAGCAGCTCCGGTGGTAGCGGGGCCCTAGATACGCAGTATTTT
CASSSGGSGALDTQYF
>TRBD1|TRBV4-1|TRBJ1-4|-
TGCGCCAGCAGCCAGGAGACAGGGGGAGGTGAAAAACTGTTTTTT
CASSQETGGGEKLFF
>-|TRBV6-5|TRBJ1-2|-
TGTGCCAGCAGTTTAGAACCTAACTATGGCTACACCTTC
CASSLEPNYGYTF
>TRBD1|TRBV4-3|TRBJ1-2|-
TGCGCCAGCAGCCCCGGGACAGGGTATAGCTATGGCTACACCTTC
CASSPGTGYSYGYTF
>TRBD2|TRBV15|TRBJ2-5|-
TGTGCCACCAGCAGAGAATACCTAGCGGCGGTGGGGACCCAGTACTTC
CATSREYLAAVGTQYF
>-|TRBV5-1|TRBJ1-1|-
TGCGCCAGCAGCCTTATGACAGAACGCACTGAAGCTTTCTTT
CASSLMTERTEAFF
>TRBD1|TRBV7-9|TRBJ2-7|-
TGTGCCAGCAGCCAGACGCCGGGACAGGGGGCCCACGAGCAGTACTTC
CASSQTPGQGAHEQYF
>TRBD1|TRBV9|TRBJ1-1|-
TGTGCCAGCAGCAGCCAGACAGGGAATACGGTAGAAGCTTTCTTT
CASSSQTGNTVEAFF
>-|TRBV7-9|TRBJ1-5|-
TGTGCCAGCAGCTTATCAGGGCCTTATCAGCCCCAGCATTTT
CASSLSGPYQPQHF
>-|TRBV2|TRBJ1-2|-
TGTGCCTCTATGCTACCCCGTAACTATGGCTACACCTTC
CASMLPRNYGYTF
>-|TRBV4-1|TRBJ2-7|-
TGCGCCAGCAGCCACCAACAGGGAGGGGGGGCCTACGAGCAGTACTTC
CASSHQQGGGAYEQYF
>-|TRBV4-3|TRBJ1-5|-
TGCGCCAGCAGCGGTGATGGAGGCCAGCCCCAGCATTTT
CASSGDGGQPQHF
>TRBD1|TRBV2|TRBJ2-6|-
TGTGCCAGCAGGGGGGACAGGGAAGAATCTGGGGCCAACGTCCTGACTTTC
CASRGDREESGANVLTF
>-|TRBV19|TRBJ2-2|-
TGTGCCAGTAGTATAGGAGCGGGACAGAACACCGGGGAGCTGTTTTTT
CASSIGAGQNTGELFF
>-|TRBV4-3|TRBJ1-2|-
TGCGCCAGCAGCCAAGGGAGGGAAGGCGGCTACACCTTC
CASSQGREGGYTF
>-|TRBV19|TRBJ1-1|-
TGTGCCAGTAGTAGGGGCATTGACACTGAAGCTTTCTTT
CASSRGIDTEAFF
>-|TRBV5-1|TRBJ2-3|-
TGCGCCAGCAGCTTGGCCGCCCGCGGGGCCTCAGATACGCAGTATTTT
CASSLAARGASDTQYF
>-|TRBV6-5|TRBJ2-7|-
TGTGCCAGCAGTTACGATGGGGGCTTGAACGAGCAGTACTTC
CASSYDGGLNEQYF
>-|TRBV5-4|TRBJ1-5|-
TGTGGACCCGGGGGGGGCAATCAGCCCCAGCATTTT
CGPGGGNQPQHF
>TRBD1|TRBV29-1|TRBJ2-2|-
TGCAGCGTTGAGACAGGGGAAAACACCGGGGAGCTGTTTTTT
CSVETGENTGELFF
>-|TRBV5-6|TRBJ2-3|-
TGTGCCAGCAGCCAACCGGGTCTCAGGGGCACAGATACGCAGTATTTT
CASSQPGLRGTDTQYF
>TRBD2|TRBV7-2|TRBJ2-5|-
TGTGCCAGCAGCTTAGGCCTAGCGGGGGGGCGTGAGACCCAGTACTTC
CASSLGLAGGRETQYF
>TRBD1|TRBV10-3|TRBJ1-1|-
TGTGCCATCAGTGGGGACAGGGCGGGGGGCACTGAAGCTTTCTTT
CAISGDRAGGTEAFF
>TRBD2|TRBV6-4|TRBJ2-3|-
TGTGCCAGCAGTGACTCGAGCGGGGGGGCCGTAGATACGCAGTATTTT
CASSDSSGGAVDTQYF
>-|TRBV18|TRBJ2-5|-
TGTGCCAGCTCACCGAAGGCAGCGCCGGAGACCCAGTACTTC
CASSPKAAPETQYF
>-|TRBV6-4|TRBJ2-2|medium-sized
TGTGCCACCTCGGAGGGCACCGGGGAGCTGTTTTTT
CATSEGTGELFF
>-|TRBV9|TRBJ2-1|-
TGTGCCAGCAACGTAGGTGGGAGAACACCCTACAATGAGCAGTTCTTC
CASNVGGRTPYNEQFF
>TRBD1|TRBV11-2|TRBJ1-1|-
TGTGCCAGCAGCTCCCATCGCTGGGACAGGGGAATCAAGACTGAAGCTTTCTTT
CASSSHRWDRGIKTEAFF
>TRBD2|TRBV5-4|TRBJ2-3|-
TGTGCCAGCAGGGGACTAGCGGGGGCCCTCAGTGCTAGCACAGATACGCAGTATTTT
CASRGLAGALSASTDTQYF
>TRBD1|TRBV29-1|TRBJ2-1|-
TGCAGCGTATATGCCGGGACAGGGGTCAATGAGCAGTTCTTC
CSVYAGTGVNEQFF
>TRBD1|TRBV6-4|TRBJ1-6|-
TGTGCCAGCAGTGCTCAGGGGGTTAATTCACCCCTCCACTTT
CASSAQGVNSPLHF
>-|TRBV9|TRBJ2-2|-
TGTGCCAGCAGCGTAGCCCCATTCCAAGCTGGCACCGGGGAGCTGTTTTTT
CASSVAPFQAGTGELFF